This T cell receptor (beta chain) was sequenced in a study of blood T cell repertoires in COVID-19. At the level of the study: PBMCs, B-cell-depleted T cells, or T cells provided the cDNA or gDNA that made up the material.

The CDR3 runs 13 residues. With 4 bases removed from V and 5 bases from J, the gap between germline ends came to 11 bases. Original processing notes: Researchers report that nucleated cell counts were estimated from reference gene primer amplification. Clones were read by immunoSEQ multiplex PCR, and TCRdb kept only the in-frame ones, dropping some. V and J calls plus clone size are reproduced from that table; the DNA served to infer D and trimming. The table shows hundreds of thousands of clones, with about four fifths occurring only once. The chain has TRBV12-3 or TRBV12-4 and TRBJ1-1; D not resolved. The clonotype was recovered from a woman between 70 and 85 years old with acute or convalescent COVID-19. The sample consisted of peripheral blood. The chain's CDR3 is CASSWTGGTEAFF. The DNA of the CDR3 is TGTGCCAGCAGTTGGACCGGAGGGACTGAAGCTTTCTTT.